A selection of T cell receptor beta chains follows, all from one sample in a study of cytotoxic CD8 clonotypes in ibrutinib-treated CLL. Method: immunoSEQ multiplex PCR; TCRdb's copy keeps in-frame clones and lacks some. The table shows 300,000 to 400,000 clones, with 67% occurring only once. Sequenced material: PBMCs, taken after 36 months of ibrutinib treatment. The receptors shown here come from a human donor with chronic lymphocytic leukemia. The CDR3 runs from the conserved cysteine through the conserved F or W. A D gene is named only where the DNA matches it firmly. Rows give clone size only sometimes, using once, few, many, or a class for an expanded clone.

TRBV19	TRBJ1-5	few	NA	CASNTYPSLRQPQHF	TGTGCCAGTAATACCTACCCCTCCCTTCGGCAGCCCCAGCATTTT
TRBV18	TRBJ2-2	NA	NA	CASSPPGLREYTGELFF	TGTGCCAGCTCACCACCGGGTCTTAGGGAGTACACCGGGGAGCTGTTTTTT
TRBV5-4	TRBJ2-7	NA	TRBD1	CASSLGTGEYEQYF	TGTGCCAGCAGCTTAGGGACAGGAGAATACGAGCAGTACTTC
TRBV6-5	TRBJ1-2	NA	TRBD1	CASRETGAYGYTF	TGTGCCAGCAGAGAAACAGGGGCCTATGGCTACACCTTC
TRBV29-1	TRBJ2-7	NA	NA	CSVGGVALGSEQYF	TGCAGCGTTGGGGGAGTCGCCCTTGGTTCCGAGCAGTACTTC
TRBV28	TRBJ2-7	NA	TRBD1	CASSLTGQGDYEQYF	TGTGCCAGCAGTTTGACAGGGCAAGGGGACTACGAGCAGTACTTC
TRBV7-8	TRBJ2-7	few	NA	CASSSDRDRVTYEQYF	TGTGCCAGCAGTTCCGACCGGGACCGAGTTACCTACGAGCAGTACTTC
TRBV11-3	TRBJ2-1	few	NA	CASSFGGVRSSYNEQFF	TGTGCCAGCAGCTTCGGGGGAGTCCGGAGCTCCTACAATGAGCAGTTCTTC
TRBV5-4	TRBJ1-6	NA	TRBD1	CASSSPGQGQYSPLHF	TGTGCCAGCAGCAGTCCGGGACAGGGACAATATTCACCCCTCCACTTT
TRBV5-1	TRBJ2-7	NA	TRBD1	CASSVTGVPYEQYF	TGCGCCAGCAGCGTCACAGGGGTCCCCTACGAGCAGTACTTC
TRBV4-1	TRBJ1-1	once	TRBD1	CASSQGDRGFAEAFF	TGCGCCAGCAGCCAAGGAGACAGGGGTTTCGCTGAAGCTTTCTTT
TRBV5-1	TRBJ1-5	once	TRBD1	CASSFGDRGKNQPQHF	TGCGCCAGCAGCTTCGGTGACAGGGGGAAGAATCAGCCCCAGCATTTT
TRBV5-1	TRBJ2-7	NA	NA	CASSLEVRSEQYF	TGCGCCAGCAGCTTGGAGGTCCGTTCGGAGCAGTACTTC
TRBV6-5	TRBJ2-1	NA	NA	CASSYSLRANEQFF	TGTGCCAGCAGTTACTCTCTTAGGGCAAATGAGCAGTTCTTC
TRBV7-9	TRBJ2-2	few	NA	CASSFKTDNTGELFF	TGTGCCAGCAGCTTCAAGACAGACAACACCGGGGAGCTGTTTTTT
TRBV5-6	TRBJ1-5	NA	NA	CASSVRVGTDNQPQHF	TGTGCCAGCAGCGTCAGAGTCGGGACTGATAATCAGCCCCAGCATTTT
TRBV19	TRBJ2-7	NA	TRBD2	CASSIAPRLADYSYEQYF	TGTGCCAGTAGTATAGCCCCCCGACTAGCGGACTACTCCTACGAGCAGTACTTC
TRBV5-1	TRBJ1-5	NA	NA	CASSLDWAGPQHF	TGCGCCAGCAGCTTGGATTGGGCGGGGCCCCAGCATTTT
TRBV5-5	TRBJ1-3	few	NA	CASSLYLLSGNTIYF	TGTGCCAGCAGCTTGTATCTGCTCTCTGGAAACACCATATATTTT
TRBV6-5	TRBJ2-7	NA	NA	CASSYGDPAYEQYF	TGTGCCAGCAGTTACGGGGACCCTGCCTACGAGCAGTACTTC
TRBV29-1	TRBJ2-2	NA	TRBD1	CSVRSGGYTGELFF	TGCAGCGTTCGGTCAGGGGGCTACACCGGGGAGCTGTTTTTT
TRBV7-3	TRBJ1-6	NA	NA	CASSLSLYSPLHF	TGTGCCAGCAGCTTAAGCTTGTACTCACCCCTCCACTTT
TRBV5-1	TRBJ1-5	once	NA	CASSSGPNQPQHF	TGCGCCAGCAGCTCTGGACCGAATCAGCCCCAGCATTTT